These T cell receptor beta chains were read from a single sample in a study of cytomegalovirus exposure and HLA in healthy donors. Profiled with immunoSEQ multiplex PCR; TCRdb holds only in-frame clones, not every one. The sample shows under 150,000 clones, roughly three quarters of them seen only once. Sample: PBMCs. The receptors come from a young man in good health and CMV-seronegative. Both conserved end residues are part of each CDR3. The D gene is left open where the match is weak. Clone size, where shown, is once, few, many, or a class for clones that have expanded.

V gene	D gene	J gene	clone size	CDR3 protein	CDR3 DNA
TRBV13	TRBD1	TRBJ1-2	-	CASSLRTGTNYGYTF	TGTGCCAGCAGCCTCCGGACAGGAACTAACTATGGCTACACCTTC
TRBV7-9	-	TRBJ2-5	-	CASSLLEETQYF	TGTGCCAGCAGCTTATTAGAAGAGACCCAGTACTTC
TRBV27	-	TRBJ1-1	-	CASSSERGNTEAFF	TGTGCCAGCAGTTCCGAGCGAGGGAACACTGAAGCTTTCTTT
TRBV12-5	-	TRBJ1-5	few	CASGFKLPQHF	TGTGCTAGTGGTTTCAAATTGCCCCAGCATTTT
TRBV19	-	TRBJ2-6	-	CASSRGVGANVLTF	TGTGCCAGTAGCAGGGGGGTCGGGGCCAACGTCCTGACTTTC
TRBV6-6	-	TRBJ1-2	-	CASSYDVVAGHYGYTF	TGTGCCAGCAGTTATGACGTCGTCGCAGGGCACTATGGCTACACCTTC
TRBV2	-	TRBJ1-1	-	CASSVSAGAYNTEAFF	TGTGCCAGCAGTGTCTCGGCGGGGGCTTATAACACTGAAGCTTTCTTT
TRBV5-4	-	TRBJ2-7	few	CASSSLSGGVTYEQYF	TGTGCCAGCAGCTCCCTGTCGGGCGGGGTAACCTACGAGCAGTACTTC
TRBV7-9	TRBD2	TRBJ2-7	-	CASSGTSGGAIGEQYF	TGTGCCAGCAGCGGGACTAGCGGGGGGGCCATTGGGGAGCAGTACTTC
TRBV2	-	TRBJ1-2	few	CASTRQAYGYTF	TGTGCCAGCACGAGACAGGCCTATGGCTACACCTTC
TRBV7-9	-	TRBJ1-1	-	CASSSDIMNTEAFF	TGTGCCAGCAGCTCCGACATAATGAACACTGAAGCTTTCTTT
TRBV30	TRBD1	TRBJ1-1	-	CAWGTGENTEAFF	TGTGCCTGGGGGACAGGGGAGAACACTGAAGCTTTCTTT
TRBV13	-	TRBJ1-4	-	CASSLSWGPQGEKLFF	TGTGCCAGCAGCTTAAGCTGGGGGCCCCAGGGGGAAAAACTGTTTTTT
TRBV30	TRBD1	TRBJ1-1	once	CAWTGGFATEAFF	TGTGCCTGGACAGGGGGATTTGCCACTGAAGCTTTCTTT
TRBV5-1	TRBD2	TRBJ2-3	once	CASSPGLATDTQYF	TGCGCCAGCAGCCCCGGACTAGCTACCGATACGCAGTATTTT
TRBV19	-	TRBJ1-2	-	CASTLGGNVGYGYTF	TGTGCCAGTACCCTGGGGGGGAACGTGGGCTATGGCTACACCTTC